The 14 T cell receptor beta chains listed next were all sequenced from one sample in a study of CD8 T cells in Susac syndrome. RNA amounts of about 0.45 to 1 ug underwent reverse transcription with random hexamers. Using its own MiXCR run on the immunoSEQ multiplex PCR reads, TCRdb lists one record per CDR3 protein. Counted here are 90,000 or so distinct CDR3 sequences, approximately 92% occurring once; the ten biggest clones make up around 0.32%. The sequenced sample was CD8+ T cells from PBMCs. Receptors originate from a human donor in good health.

In its sample, this clonotype was seen a few times. DNA for the CDR3: TGTGCCAGCAGTGAGTCGGTCTATGGCTACACCTTC. This codes for CASSESVYGYTF. The chain couples TRBV25-1 to TRBJ1-2, with D hard to call. Germline CDR1 and CDR2: MGHDK and SYGVNS. Deletions cut 3 bases from V and 4 bases from J, with 6 bases between. CDR3 length: 12 amino acids.

This sequence joins TRBV3-1 and TRBJ2-7, with 8 positions matching TRBD1. Germline-derived CDR1 and CDR2 are LGHDT and YNNKEL (reference sequence). Losses at the gene ends were 3 bases for V and 3 bases for J; bases not matched to a gene: 4. The CDR3 is 14 amino acids. The CDR3, as DNA: TGTGCCAGCAGCCACGGACAGGGAGGCTACGAGCAGTACTTC. Protein product: CASSHGQGGYEQYF.

The chain combines TRBV11-2 with TRBJ2-3; a possible D gene is TRBD2 (5 bases). Deletions cut 4 bases from V and 6 bases from J, with 11 bases between. Per germline, CDR1 SGHAT and CDR2 FQNNGV. The CDR3 has 13 residues. The DNA for the CDR3 is TGTGCCAGCAGCTCGAGGGTGGGGGATACGCAGTATTTT. It is translated as CASSSRVGDTQYF.

This chain links TRBV13 with TRBJ2-7, with 11 nucleotides matching TRBD2. The V and J ends lost 2 bases and 2 bases, in that order; junction bases with no gene match: 5. Looked up from germline, CDR1 is PRHDT and CDR2 is FYEKMQ (reference sequence). The CDR3 loop spans 16 amino acids. As DNA, the CDR3 is TGTGCCAGCAGCTTACTAGCGGGGGGTTTAACCTACGAGCAGTACTTC. Encoded protein: CASSLLAGGLTYEQYF.

CDR3 DNA: TGTGCCAGCAGTCCTTCGGGGAACTATGAAAAACTGTTTTTT. It translates to CASSPSGNYEKLFF. The chain uses TRBV9 and TRBJ1-4, with D unresolved. CDR1 and CDR2 from the germline V gene are SGDLS and YYNGEE. V was shortened by 5 bases and J by 6 bases, with 14 bases between the two germline ends. This CDR3 has 14 amino acids.

The chain carries TRBV19 and TRBJ2-7; 9 nucleotides match TRBD1. Germline CDR1 LNHDA, CDR2 SQIVND (reference sequence). The CDR3 loop spans 15 amino acids. The V gene end was trimmed by 3 bases and the J gene end by 2 bases; junction bases not matched to a gene: 5. The CDR3 DNA reads TGTGCCAGTAGTATCGCGGGACAGGGAACCTACGAGCAGTACTTC. It encodes CASSIAGQGTYEQYF.

This chain links TRBV25-1 with TRBJ1-2; perhaps TRBD1 as D (5 bases). Deletions cut 4 bases from V and 2 bases from J, with 11 bases between. The CDR3 loop spans 14 amino acids. CDR1 is MGHDK and CDR2 is SYGVNS in the germline V gene. The CDR3 DNA follows: TGTGCCAGCAGTGGCCGGGACGGAAACTATGGCTACACCTTC. This translates into CASSGRDGNYGYTF.

The chain joins TRBV20-1 to TRBJ2-5; D gene uncertain. V was trimmed by 3 bases and J by 2 bases, leaving 7 bases between them. The germline V gene has CDR1 DFQATT and CDR2 SNEGSKA (reference sequence). The CDR3 runs 12 residues. The CDR3 spells CSARGYQETQYF. CDR3 in DNA: TGCAGTGCTAGGGGCTATCAAGAGACCCAGTACTTC.

V gene TRBV14 combines with J gene TRBJ1-2; 7 bases fit TRBD1. CDR3 size: 14 residues. Trimming cost V 1 base and J 6 bases; bases outside gene matches: 5. Germline V CDR1 and CDR2: SGHDN, FVKESK. The CDR3 sequence: CASSQGWQGDGYTF. CDR3 nucleotide sequence: TGTGCCAGCAGCCAAGGGTGGCAGGGGGATGGCTACACCTTC.

This clonotype turned up a few times. The chain carries TRBV12-3 or TRBV12-4 and TRBJ2-7; 9 nucleotides match TRBD2. After removal of 5 bases from V and 5 bases from J, the junction contained 10 bases not matched to a gene. CDR3 length: 15 residues. CDR3 DNA sequence: TGTGCCAGCAGTACCTCTGGGCTAGCGGGGAACGAGCAGTACTTC. Its protein product is CASSTSGLAGNEQYF.

This sequence joins TRBV15 and TRBJ2-5; 8 bases align to TRBD2. The CDR3 totals 13 residues. V dropped 8 bases and J dropped 5; count of bases not matched to a gene: 7. The V gene's germline CDR1 is LNHNV and CDR2 YYDKDF (reference sequence). For the CDR3, the DNA is TGTGCCACCCAGGCGGGGGGTGGTGAGACCCAGTACTTC. Its translation is CATQAGGGETQYF. Full variable domain (remainder filled in from reference TRBV15 and TRBJ2-5): DAMVIQNPRYQVTQFGKPVTLSCSQTLNHNVMYWYQQKSSQAPKLLFHYYDKDFNNEADTPDNFQSRRPNTSFCFLDIRSPGLGDTAMYLCATQAGGGETQYFGPGTRLLVL.

This clonotype was observed a single time. The rearrangement uses TRBV9 and TRBJ2-5, with 10 bases aligning to TRBD2. Trimming cost V 4 bases and J 2 bases; bases outside gene matches: 8. The germline V gene encodes CDR1 SGDLS and CDR2 YYNGEE. The CDR3 extends over 16 amino acids. CDR3 in amino acids: CASSPRTAGGQETQYF. The CDR3 nucleotides read TGTGCCAGCAGCCCGAGGACAGCGGGGGGGCAAGAGACCCAGTACTTC.

This clonotype is a singleton in its sample. The genes are TRBV24-1 and TRBJ2-5, with 8 bases lining up with TRBD2. CDR1 is KGHDR, CDR2 SFDVKD, per germline. This CDR3 contains 14 residues. With V trimmed by 3 bases and J by 4 bases, 3 bases remained unmatched. CDR3 DNA: TGTGCCACCAGTGATCCTCTAGCGGGAGAGACCCAGTACTTC. Translation gives CATSDPLAGETQYF.

A word on this clonotype: One junction end disagrees with the germline gene, perhaps due to a read error. The rearrangement links TRBV3-1 to TRBJ1-4; D not certain. The germline V gene encodes CDR1 LGHDT and CDR2 YNNKEL (reference sequence). The length of the CDR3 is 15 residues. The CDR3 coding sequence is TGTGCCAGCAACCAAGGAGCGCGGCGGGGTGAAAAACTGTTTTTT. Translating it yields CASNQGARRGEKLFF.